Below, 21 T cell receptor beta chains from the same sample are listed, as sequenced in a study of identical twins. MiXCR, run by TCRdb on the 5' RACE reads, gives a single entry per CDR3 protein. The sample holds 500,000 to 650,000 distinct CDR3 sequences, approximately 20% seen once. These data are also associated with another study on yellow fever vaccine responses in identical twins.

The sample taken for sequencing was CD4+ T cells sorted from blood. Every receptor here comes from a young woman in good health.

The chain uses TRBV10-3 and TRBJ2-6; D not resolved. V dropped 6 bases and J dropped 0 bases, with 18 bases sitting between them. Germline CDR1 ENHRY, CDR2 SYGVKD. This CDR3 comprises 18 residues. Here the CDR3 reads CAIRAPTNRSSGANVLTF. Written as DNA, the CDR3 is TGTGCCATCAGGGCCCCGACCAACCGTAGCTCTGGGGCCAACGTCCTGACTTTC.

The chain recombines TRBV12-3 or TRBV12-4 with TRBJ2-2; TRBD2 agrees at 8 bases. This CDR3 comprises 14 residues. V was clipped by 6 bases and J by 4 bases; unmatched bases: 4. This chain's CDR3 is CASSGLAGTGELFF. The CDR3 coding sequence is TGTGCCAGCAGCGGACTAGCCGGCACCGGGGAGCTGTTTTTT.

The chain recombines TRBV12-3 or TRBV12-4 with TRBJ2-2; 8 bases match TRBD2. The CDR3 runs 17 residues. The junction had 11 bases not matched to a gene; V was cut back by 3 bases and J by 5 bases. In DNA, the CDR3 is TGTGCCAGCAGTTTTGGTGCGGGGGGCTATCCTACCGGGGAGCTGTTTTTT. Translation: CASSFGAGGYPTGELFF.

This clonotype was seen a handful of times. The V and J genes are TRBV3-1 and TRBJ2-2; D unclear. The CDR3 has 14 amino acids. V lost 1 base and J 5 bases, leaving 8 bases between the germline ends. The germline gives CDR1 LGHDT, CDR2 YNNKEL (reference sequence). CDR3 loop: CASSQARLTGELFF. Written as DNA, the CDR3 is TGTGCCAGCAGCCAAGCCAGATTAACCGGGGAGCTGTTTTTT.

This chain connects TRBV28 to TRBJ2-6; 7 nucleotides match TRBD2. CDR1 and CDR2 from the germline V gene are MDHEN and SYDVKM. V shed 3 bases and J 12 bases; nucleotides not matched to a gene: 11. The CDR3 has 15 amino acids. CDR3 sequence reads: CASSFGGKGRGVLTF. The CDR3 coding sequence is TGTGCCAGCAGTTTTGGGGGGAAGGGGAGGGGCGTCCTGACTTTC.

This chain joins TRBV10-3 and TRBJ2-7; D might be TRBD1 or TRBD2, each matching 5 bases. V was shortened by 4 bases and J by 3 bases, with 10 bases between the two germline ends. Germline V gene data show CDR1 as ENHRY and CDR2 as SYGVKD. The CDR3 is 13 residues long. CDR3 nucleotides: TGTGCCATCAGTGCGGGGACGGACTACGAGCAGTACTTC. Translated: CAISAGTDYEQYF.

This clonotype was recorded a few times. The chain joins TRBV2 to TRBJ2-3; D might be TRBD2 (5 bases). In germline, CDR1 is SNHLY, CDR2 FYNNEI. The CDR3 is 16 amino acids. V was clipped by 2 bases and J by 4 bases, with 16 bases between them. In DNA, the CDR3 is TGTGCCAGCAGTGAATGGGGTAGCGTCGGCTCAGATACGCAGTATTTT. It yields the protein CASSEWGSVGSDTQYF.

This rearrangement joins TRBV29-1 to TRBJ1-1, with 10 bases lining up with TRBD1. CDR3 length: 13 residues. Germline values: CDR1 SQVTM, CDR2 ANQGSEA. With 7 bases clipped from V and 2 bases from J, the junction kept 4 bases outside the gene matches. This CDR3 is CSATTGGNTEAFF. In DNA, the CDR3 is TGCAGCGCCACGACAGGGGGCAACACTGAAGCTTTCTTT.

In this sample, this clonotype turned up many times. The gene calls are TRBV5-1 and TRBJ2-1; D gene uncertain. CDR3 size: 13 residues. The ends were cut back, 5 bases at V and 7 bases at J, with 13 bases in the middle. CDR1 is SGHRS, CDR2 YFSETQ, per germline. The CDR3 protein is CASSLNLGNEQFF. CDR3 bases: TGCGCCAGCAGTCTCAACCTTGGGAATGAGCAGTTCTTC.

The CDR3 DNA follows: TGTGCCACCAGTTCGGATCCACCCTACAATGAGCAGTTCTTC. This codes for CATSSDPPYNEQFF. This chain uses TRBV15 with TRBJ2-1; D unresolved. Per the germline V gene, CDR1 is LNHNV and CDR2 is YYDKDF (reference sequence). The V end was cut by 6 bases, the J end by 2 bases, with 11 bases between. The CDR3 is 14 residues long.

This clonotype showed up just a few times. This chain uses TRBV3-1 with TRBJ2-7; 13 bases agree with TRBD2. Germline lookup yields CDR1 LGHDT and CDR2 YNNKEL (reference sequence). The CDR3 is 17 amino acids. Germline trimming cut 4 bases from V and 0 bases from J; bases unmatched to any gene: 6. The CDR3 loop reads CASSRSTSGRRSYEQYF. The CDR3 bases are TGTGCCAGCAGCCGATCGACTAGCGGGAGGCGCTCCTACGAGCAGTACTTC.

J is TRBJ2-7 and V is TRBV5-1; D unclear. This CDR3 region has 14 residues. With 2 bases removed from V and 1 base from J, the gap between germline ends came to 10 bases. The germline V gene encodes CDR1 SGHRS and CDR2 YFSETQ. The CDR3 spells CASSLSLSSYEQYF. The CDR3 DNA reads as TGCGCCAGCAGCTTATCACTATCATCCTACGAGCAGTACTTC.

This clonotype appeared a few times. The chain couples TRBV10-3 to TRBJ2-1, with 8 nucleotides matching TRBD2. The length of the CDR3 is 14 residues. V shed 11 bases, J shed 8 bases, and the junction held 14 bases outside the gene matches. In germline, CDR1 is ENHRY, CDR2 SYGVKD. CDR3 sequence (DNA): TGTGCCTCCAAGTGGCGGGAGGCTAGCGATGAGCAGTTCTTC. Translating gives CASKWREASDEQFF.

CDR3 sequence: CASSLLLTGELFF. CDR3 bases: TGTGCCAGCAGCTTACTTTTGACCGGGGAGCTGTTTTTT. The V call is TRBV7-6, the J call TRBJ2-2, with D unclear. Trimming took off 2 bases at V and 5 bases at J, with 6 bases between the two ends. Germline V gene data show CDR1 as SGHVS and CDR2 as FNYEAQ. This CDR3 is 13 amino acids long.

This clonotype has only a few counts. The rearrangement joins TRBV5-1 to TRBJ1-1; D is unclear. The germline V gene has CDR1 SGHRS and CDR2 YFSETQ. V was pared by 2 bases and J by 0 bases, with 8 bases between. The CDR3 has 14 residues. CDR3 residues: CASSFHGLNTEAFF. The CDR3 DNA follows: TGCGCCAGCAGCTTCCACGGTTTGAACACTGAAGCTTTCTTT. The full variable domain, its missing parts supplied by reference TRBV5-1 and TRBJ1-1, is KAGVTQTPRYLIKTRGQQVTLSCSPISGHRSVSWYQQTPGQGLQFLFEYFSETQRNKGNFPGRFSGRQFSNSRSEMNVSTLELGDSALYLCASSFHGLNTEAFFGQGTRLTVV.

The rearrangement links TRBV12-3 or TRBV12-4 to TRBJ2-7; 9 bases are a match to TRBD1. V lost 4 bases and J lost 1; bases outside the gene matches: 5. The CDR3 sequence is 15 residues long. CDR3 coding DNA: TGTGCCAGCAGTTCCCAGACAGGGGGGTCCTACGAGCAGTACTTC. Its protein product is CASSSQTGGSYEQYF.

The rearrangement joins TRBV28 to TRBJ2-3; 11 positions match TRBD2. Trimming cost V 2 bases and J 5 bases; bases outside gene matches: 9. The CDR3 is 17 amino acids. Germline assignment: CDR1 MDHEN and CDR2 SYDVKM. This chain's CDR3 is CASSLPGTSGRRDTQYF. CDR3 nucleotide sequence: TGTGCCAGCAGTTTACCCGGAACTAGCGGGAGAAGAGATACGCAGTATTTT.

This clonotype was counted a few times. J is TRBJ2-7 and V is TRBV2; possibly TRBD1 for D (6 bases). Trimming stripped 8 bases from V and 1 base from J, with 15 bases between. The CDR3 runs 14 residues. Germline V gene lookup returns CDR1 SNHLY and CDR2 FYNNEI. CDR3 coding DNA: TGTGCCAGCCCACAGGGTCCGGGATCCTACGAGCAGTACGTC. Protein product: CASPQGPGSYEQYV.

This chain links TRBV6-1 with TRBJ1-5, with TRBD1 matching 7 bases. CDR3 length equals 15 residues. In germline, CDR1 is MNHNS, CDR2 SASEGT. With V trimmed by 7 bases and J by 5 bases, 11 bases remained unmatched. The CDR3 region is CASTGGRGQDQPQHF. The CDR3, as DNA: TGTGCCAGCACGGGCGGGAGGGGGCAAGATCAGCCCCAGCATTTT.

V gene TRBV20-1 combines with J gene TRBJ2-3, with 9 bases fitting TRBD2. Germline CDR1 is DFQATT and CDR2 is SNEGSKA (reference sequence). V trimming: 6 bases; J trimming: 1 base; junction bases outside the gene matches: 5. There are 14 residues in the CDR3. The CDR3 sequence is CSAPRTSGTDTQYF. Here the CDR3 DNA reads TGCAGTGCCCCAAGGACTAGCGGCACAGATACGCAGTATTTT.

The CDR3 DNA is TGTGCCAGTAAAATCGAGGGCAATCAGCCCCAGCATTTT. It specifies CASKIEGNQPQHF. The genes are TRBV28 and TRBJ1-5, with D unclear. Trimming stripped 9 bases from V and 2 bases from J, with 11 bases between. Germline V gene data show CDR1 as MDHEN and CDR2 as SYDVKM. The CDR3 extends over 13 amino acids. The full variable domain, in which reference TRBV28 and TRBJ1-5 provide the parts outside the CDR3, is DVKVTQSSRYLVKRTGEKVFLECVQDMDHENMFWYRQDPGLGLRLIYFSYDVKMKEKGDIPEGYSVSREKKERFSLILESASTNQTSMYLCASKIEGNQPQHFGDGTRLSIL.